This T cell receptor beta chain comes out of a study of blood T cells in healthy people across ages. Overall study findings and caveats: Fewer expanded clones and more diversity marked long-lived versus aged donors.

Sample-barcoded 5' priming and a J-beta primer mix drove a second PCR of about 6 to 12 cycles. Through a template-switch adaptor with 12 random nucleotides, each cDNA molecule received a tag. Per-sample output comprised a minimum of 2.5 million paired-end reads containing CDR3. TCRdb fed the 5' RACE reads into MiXCR, producing one record per CDR3 protein. Here the sample spans some 1.5 million distinct CDR3 sequences, 40% to 45% being singletons. This clonotype came up a few times. Its antigen remains unknown. This TCR derives from a woman between 18 and 30 years old in good health. Material for sequencing was blood.

The CDR3 sequence: CASSERLQPTGELFF. CDR3 bases: TGTGCCAGCAGTGAGCGACTACAACCGACCGGGGAGCTGTTTTTT. V gene TRBV25-1 combines with J gene TRBJ2-2; TRBD2 might be the D (5 bases). The CDR3 has 15 residues. V lost 3 bases, J lost 5 bases, and 13 bases lay in between. The germline V gene encodes CDR1 MGHDK and CDR2 SYGVNS.